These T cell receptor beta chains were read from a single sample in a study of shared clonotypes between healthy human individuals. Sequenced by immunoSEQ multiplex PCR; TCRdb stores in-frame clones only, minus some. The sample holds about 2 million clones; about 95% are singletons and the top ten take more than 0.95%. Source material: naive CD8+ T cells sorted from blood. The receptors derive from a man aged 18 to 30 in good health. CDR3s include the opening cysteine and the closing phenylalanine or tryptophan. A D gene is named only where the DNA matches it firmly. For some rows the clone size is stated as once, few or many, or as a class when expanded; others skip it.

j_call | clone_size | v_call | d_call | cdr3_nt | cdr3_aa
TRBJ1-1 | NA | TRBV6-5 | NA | TGTGCCAGCAGTTACGACAGTGAAGCTTTCTTT | CASSYDSEAFF
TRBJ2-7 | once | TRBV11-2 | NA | TGTGCCAGCAGCTTAGATAGCACAGCACAAGGCCTCTACGAGCAGTACTTC | CASSLDSTAQGLYEQYF
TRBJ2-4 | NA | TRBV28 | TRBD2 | TGTGCCAGCACCCCTTGGGGGGGACAAAACATTCAGTACTTC | CASTPWGGQNIQYF
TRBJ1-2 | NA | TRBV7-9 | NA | TGTGCCAGCAGCCTCGGGACGGAGGGGTGGAGGTATGGCTACACCTTC | CASSLGTEGWRYGYTF
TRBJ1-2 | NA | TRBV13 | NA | TGTGCCAGCACGGCTGGCTACACCTTC | CASTAGYTF
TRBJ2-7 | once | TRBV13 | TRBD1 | TGTGCCAGCAGCTTAAGGGGGCAGGGTAACACCGAGCAGTACTTC | CASSLRGQGNTEQYF
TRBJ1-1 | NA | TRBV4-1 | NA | TGCGCCAGCAGCCAAGACAGTAACACTGAAGCTTTCTTT | CASSQDSNTEAFF
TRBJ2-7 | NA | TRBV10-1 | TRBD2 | TGCGCCAGCAGTGATCCGGGACTAGCCCTCGAGCAGTACTTC | CASSDPGLALEQYF
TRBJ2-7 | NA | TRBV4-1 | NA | TGCGCCAGCAGCCAAACCTCGGAGGGCCGCTACGAGCAGTACTTC | CASSQTSEGRYEQYF
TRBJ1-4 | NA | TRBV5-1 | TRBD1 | TGCGCCAGCAGCCTCTGGACAGGGGATGAAAAACTGTTTTTT | CASSLWTGDEKLFF
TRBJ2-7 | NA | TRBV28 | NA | TGTGCCAGCAGCCACGGGACCTCCTACGAGCAGTACTTC | CASSHGTSYEQYF
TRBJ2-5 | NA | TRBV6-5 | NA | TGTGCCAGCAGTTACTCGGCGGGGTACCAAGAGACCCAGTACTTC | CASSYSAGYQETQYF
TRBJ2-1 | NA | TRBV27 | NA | TGTGCCAGCAGTTTAGCGGGGAACCCTTCCTCCTACAATGAGCAGTTCTTC | CASSLAGNPSSYNEQFF
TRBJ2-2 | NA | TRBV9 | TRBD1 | TGTGCCAGCAGTGCAGGGGGTATCGGGGAGCTGTTTTTT | CASSAGGIGELFF
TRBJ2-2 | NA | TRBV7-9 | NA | TGTGCCAGCAGCTTACCGACCGGGGAGCTGTTTTTT | CASSLPTGELFF
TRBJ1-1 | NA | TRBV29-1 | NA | TGCAGCGCTGAAGGCGGGATGAACACTGAAGCTTTCTTT | CSAEGGMNTEAFF
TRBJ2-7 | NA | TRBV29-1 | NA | TGCAGCGTTGAAGATCGGGCAGAAAGCTCCTACGAGCAGTACTTC | CSVEDRAESSYEQYF
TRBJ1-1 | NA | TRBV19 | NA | TGTGCCAGTAGTATAGGGACTTTGAACACTGAAGCTTTCTTT | CASSIGTLNTEAFF
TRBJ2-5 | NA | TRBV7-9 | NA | TGTGCCAGCAGCTTTACAGAGACCCAGTACTTC | CASSFTETQYF
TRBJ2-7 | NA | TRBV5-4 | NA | TGTGCCAGCAGCCCGTACTCTAGCGTCGAGCAGTACTTC | CASSPYSSVEQYF
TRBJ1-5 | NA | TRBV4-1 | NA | TGCGCCAGCAGCCAAGAACCGGGTGATCAGCCCCAGCATTTT | CASSQEPGDQPQHF
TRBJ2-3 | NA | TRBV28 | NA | TGTGCCAGCAGTAACGAACGCATCGCTTTAGATACGCAGTATTTT | CASSNERIALDTQYF
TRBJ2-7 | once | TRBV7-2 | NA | TGTGCCAGCAGCCCAGTAGGAGCTGTCTTGGAGCAGTACTTC | CASSPVGAVLEQYF
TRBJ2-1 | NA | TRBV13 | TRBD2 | TGTGCCAGCAGCTCGTCCTACCCGGAGCGGGATAGCTCCTACAATGAGCAGTTCTTC | CASSSSYPERDSSYNEQFF
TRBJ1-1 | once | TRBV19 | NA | TGTGCCAGTAGGGGATTCTTGATGAACACTGAAGCTTTCTTT | CASRGFLMNTEAFF
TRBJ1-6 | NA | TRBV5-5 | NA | TGTGCCAGCAGCTTGGGAATGGGTTCACCCCTCCACTTT | CASSLGMGSPLHF
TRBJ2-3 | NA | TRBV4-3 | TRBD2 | TGCGCCAGCAGCCAAGGCCTGGGACTAGCGGGAGAAGCAGATACGCAGTATTTT | CASSQGLGLAGEADTQYF
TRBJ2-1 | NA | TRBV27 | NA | TGTGCCAGCAGTTTAAAGCTGGCCTCCTACAATGAGCAGTTCTTC | CASSLKLASYNEQFF
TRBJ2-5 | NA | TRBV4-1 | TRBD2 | TGCGCCAGCAGCCAAGGGGTCATATCTAGCGGGATTCGGGAGACCCAGTACTTC | CASSQGVISSGIRETQYF
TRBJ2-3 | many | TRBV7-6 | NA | TGTGCCAGCAGCTTTTGGGGGCAGGGCACAGATACGCAGTATTTT | CASSFWGQGTDTQYF
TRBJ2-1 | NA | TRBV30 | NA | TGTGCCTGGAGTGTGGCTAGCAGAGACAATGAGCAGTTCTTC | CAWSVASRDNEQFF
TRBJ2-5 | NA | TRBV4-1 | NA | TGCGCCAGCAGCCTAAAGGGGGTCGGAGAGACCCAGTACTTC | CASSLKGVGETQYF
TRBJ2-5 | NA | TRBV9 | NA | TGTGCCAGCAGCCCCCCGAGAGTAAGTAACGAAAGACGAGAGACCCAGTACTTC | CASSPPRVSNERRETQYF
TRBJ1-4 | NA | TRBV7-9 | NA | TGTGCCAGCAGCCAGCCGAGGGGGACTAATGAAAAACTGTTTTTT | CASSQPRGTNEKLFF
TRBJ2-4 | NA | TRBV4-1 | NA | TGCGCCAGCAGCCAGGGATTGAACATTCAGTACTTC | CASSQGLNIQYF
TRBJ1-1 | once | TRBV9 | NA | TGTGCTAGTAGGGGGAGGGACACTGAAGCTTTCTTT | CASRGRDTEAFF
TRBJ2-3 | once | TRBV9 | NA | TGTGCCAGCAGCGTAGGATCGGAAGGAGATACGCAGTATTTT | CASSVGSEGDTQYF
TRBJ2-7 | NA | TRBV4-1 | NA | TGCGCCAGCAGCCCAGACAGGACCCTAGGCTACGAGCAGTACTTC | CASSPDRTLGYEQYF
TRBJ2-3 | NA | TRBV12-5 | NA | TGTGCTAGTGGTTTTGGGGGGATCGCAGATACGCAGTATTTT | CASGFGGIADTQYF
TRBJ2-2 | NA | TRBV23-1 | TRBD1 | TGCGCCAGCAGTACGACAGGGTTGGACACCGGGGAGCTGTTTTTT | CASSTTGLDTGELFF
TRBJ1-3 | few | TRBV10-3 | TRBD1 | TGTGCCATCAGTGATCACGGACAGGGCAGAAACACCATATATTTT | CAISDHGQGRNTIYF
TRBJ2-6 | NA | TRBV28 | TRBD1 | TGTGCCAGCAGTACCCGGGACAGGGGGCCTGGGGCCAACGTCCTGACTTTC | CASSTRDRGPGANVLTF
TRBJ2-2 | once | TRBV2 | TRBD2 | TGTGCCAGCAGCCCCCGGGGACTAAACACCGGGGAGCTGTTTTTT | CASSPRGLNTGELFF
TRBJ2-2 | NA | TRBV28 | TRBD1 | TGTGCCAGCAGACCTACAGGGGGCACCGGGGAGCTGTTTTTT | CASRPTGGTGELFF
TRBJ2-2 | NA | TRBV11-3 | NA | TGTGCCAGCAGCTTCAAATACCCCGGGACTCTTAACACCGGGGAGCTGTTTTTT | CASSFKYPGTLNTGELFF
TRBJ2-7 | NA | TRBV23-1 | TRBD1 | TGCGCCAGCAGGAGTGGACAGGGCTACGAGCAGTACTTC | CASRSGQGYEQYF
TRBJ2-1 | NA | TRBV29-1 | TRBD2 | TGCAGTGGGACTAGCGGGGGGTTATACAATGAGCAGTTCTTC | CSGTSGGLYNEQFF
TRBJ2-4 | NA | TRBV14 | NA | TGTGCCAGCAGTTCGCAGCCGGGCGACATTCAGTACTTC | CASSSQPGDIQYF
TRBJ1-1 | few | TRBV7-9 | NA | TGTGCCAGCAGCTTAGCTGACTACACTGAAGCTTTCTTT | CASSLADYTEAFF
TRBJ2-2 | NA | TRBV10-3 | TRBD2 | TGTGCCATCAGCCCGACTAGCGGCCCGAACACCGGGGAGCTGTTTTTT | CAISPTSGPNTGELFF
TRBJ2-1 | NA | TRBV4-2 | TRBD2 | TGTGCCAGCAGTACTAGCGGGGGGGGTCCCGCCTACAATGAGCAGTTCTTC | CASSTSGGGPAYNEQFF